The 12 T cell receptor beta chains presented below share a single source sample, sequenced in a study of kidney transplant recipient with SARS-CoV-2 infection (dated by TCRdb to the early 2020s). The time point label, as the study defines it: pre-pandemic baseline sample and day 111 after first positive SARS-CoV-2 test. The reads were generated on an Illumina MiSeq. TCRdb reran the public reads through fastp at Q25 and MiXCR, keeping productive beta chains. Rows with one shared CDR3 protein collapse into an entry with the most common genes and DNA. The sample table shows about 240,000 distinct CDR3 sequences, and 29% are seen once. Less than 8.5% of the sample belongs to the ten largest clones. This sample comprised a blood sample, obtained at baseline and around day 120 from a kidney transplant recipient. These receptors came from a male patient between 25 and 39 years old who had COVID-19 and was a kidney transplant recipient. Where a transplant has occurred, the graft donor may have supplied some of the T cells.

Note on this clonotype: A much more abundant neighbour one base away suggests this may be a read error. The genes are TRBV20-1 and TRBJ1-2; D is ambiguous. The CDR3 spans 16 residues. CDR1 is DFQATT and CDR2 is SNEGSKA in the germline V gene (reference sequence). The V end lost 3 bases, the J end lost 8 bases, and 25 bases lay between the germline ends. The CDR3 coding sequence is TGCAGTGCTAGGGGGTCTGGAGCCCGAACTATGGGCGGCTACACCTTC. This codes for CSARGSGARTMGGYTF.

This clonotype was observed many times. V usage is TRBV7-1 and J usage is TRBJ1-2; no definite D call. TRBV7-1 counts as an open reading frame of uncertain function. The CDR3 is 17 residues long. V shed 5 bases and J shed 4 bases, with 23 bases lying between them. The chain's CDR3 is CASSRGYHEGKTYGYTF. The CDR3 bases are TGTGCCAGCAGCAGAGGGTATCACGAGGGAAAGACCTATGGCTACACCTTC.

The table lists this clonotype with many counts. The chain combines TRBV6-2 or TRBV6-3 with TRBJ2-2; either TRBD1 or TRBD2 may fit D (5 bases each). The germline V gene encodes CDR1 MNHEY and CDR2 SVGEGT. The length of the CDR3 is 16 residues. V lost 4 bases, J lost 6 bases, and 18 bases lay in between. The CDR3 nucleotides read TGTGCCAGCAGTTTCCTAATCGGGCAGGGAGCCGGGGAGCTGTTTTTT. Its translation: CASSFLIGQGAGELFF.

Many counts were recorded for this clonotype. The chain couples TRBV20-1 to TRBJ2-7; 7 bases match TRBD1. The trim removed 3 bases at V and 0 bases at J, leaving 2 bases unmatched. This CDR3 is 13 amino acids long. Germline V gives CDR1 DFQATT, CDR2 SNEGSKA (reference sequence). CDR3 residues: CSARDRYSYEQYF. The DNA of the CDR3 is TGCAGTGCTAGGGACAGGTACTCCTACGAGCAGTACTTC.

This clonotype has only a few counts. The J gene is TRBJ2-4, the V gene TRBV10-3; 9 nucleotides match TRBD1. CDR1 is ENHRY and CDR2 is SYGVKD in the germline V gene. V dropped 6 bases and J dropped 4; count of bases not matched to a gene: 4. The CDR3 has 14 residues. The CDR3 sequence: CAISTQGAKNIQYF. For the CDR3, the DNA is TGTGCCATCAGCACACAGGGGGCGAAAAACATTCAGTACTTC.

Of note for this clonotype: A much larger clone sits a single nucleotide away, making a read error possible. V usage is TRBV7-6 and J usage is TRBJ1-2; D gene uncertain. The germline CDR1 and CDR2 sequences are SGHVS and FNYEAQ. The CDR3 runs to 17 residues. The CDR3 sequence is CASSYYTESRKTYGCTF. CDR3 DNA: TGTGCCAGCAGCTACTATACTGAATCTCGAAAGACCTATGGCTGCACCTTC.

This clonotype was seen repeatedly, ten times or more. The chain combines TRBV13 with TRBJ1-2; a possible D gene is TRBD1 (6 bases). Per the germline V gene, CDR1 is PRHDT and CDR2 is FYEKMQ (reference sequence). With 4 bases removed from V and 7 bases from J, the gap between germline ends came to 19 bases. The CDR3 contains 15 residues. The CDR3 sequence is CASSSGTRGSRGYTF. CDR3 nucleotides: TGTGCCAGCAGCTCCGGGACGAGGGGGTCTCGTGGCTACACCTTC.

This clonotype appeared many times. The chain joins TRBV28 to TRBJ1-2; D ambiguous. Trimming left V 2 bases short and J 5 bases short, with 6 bases between. CDR3 length: 12 amino acids. The V gene's germline CDR1 is MDHEN and CDR2 SYDVKM. CDR3 nucleotides: TGTGCCAGCAGTTTAGACAAGTATGGCTACACCTTC. This codes for CASSLDKYGYTF.

To note about this clonotype: This may stem from a read error, because a much larger clone lies one nucleotide away. The V call is TRBV20-1, the J call TRBJ1-2; the match to TRBD1 covers 7 bases. This CDR3 spans 14 amino acids. CDR1 is DFQATT and CDR2 is SNEGSKA in the germline V gene (reference sequence). Trimming took 4 bases from V and 2 from J; bases not matched to a gene: 7. As DNA, the CDR3 is TGCAGTGCTAAGGGACAGTATAAAAACTATGGCTACACCTTC. Protein product: CSAKGQYKNYGYTF.

Points on this clonotype: A much larger clone lies one base from this, so it may be a read error. The rearrangement links TRBV24-1 to TRBJ2-6; D is perhaps TRBD2 (6 bases). Germline values: CDR1 KGHDR, CDR2 SFDVKD. The V end was cut by 8 bases, the J end by 0 bases, with 10 bases between. The CDR3 has 15 amino acids. CDR3 amino acids: CATTVGGSGANVLTF. DNA for the CDR3: TGTGCCACCACGGTGGGGGGCTCTGGGGCCAACGTCCTGACTTTC.

With regard to this clonotype: A much larger clone differs by one base, so this may be a read error. This sequence joins TRBV11-1 and TRBJ1-2; D not resolved. V was clipped by 5 bases and J by 4 bases, with 23 bases between them. The germline V gene encodes CDR1 SGHAT and CDR2 FQDESV (reference sequence). This CDR3 comprises 17 residues. CDR3 sequence reads: CASSVVVKAGRTYGYTF. Written as DNA, the CDR3 is TGTGCCAGCAGCGTCGTCGTTAAGGCTGGAAGGACCTATGGCTACACCTTC.

The chain employs TRBV5-1 and TRBJ1-2; the D is unclear. The CDR3 is 16 amino acids. Trimming took off 7 bases at V and 4 bases at J, with 23 bases between the two ends. The germline V gene encodes CDR1 SGHRS and CDR2 YFSETQ. The chain's CDR3 is CASRCLSVRKTYGYTF. CDR3 in DNA: TGCGCCAGCCGATGCCTATCGGTTCGAAAGACCTATGGCTACACCTTC.